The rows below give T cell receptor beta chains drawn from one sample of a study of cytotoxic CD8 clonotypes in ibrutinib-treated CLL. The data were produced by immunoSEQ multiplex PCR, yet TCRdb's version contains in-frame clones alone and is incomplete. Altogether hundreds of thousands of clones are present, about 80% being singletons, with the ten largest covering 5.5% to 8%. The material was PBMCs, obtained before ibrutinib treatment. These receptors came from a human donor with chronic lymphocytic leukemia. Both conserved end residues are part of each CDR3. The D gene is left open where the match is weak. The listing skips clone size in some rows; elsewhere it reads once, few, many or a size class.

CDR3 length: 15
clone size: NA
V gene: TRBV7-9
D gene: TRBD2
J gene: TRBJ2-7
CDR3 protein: CASRSTSGSSYEQYF
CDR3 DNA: TGTGCCAGCAGATCTACTAGCGGGAGTAGCTACGAGCAGTACTTC

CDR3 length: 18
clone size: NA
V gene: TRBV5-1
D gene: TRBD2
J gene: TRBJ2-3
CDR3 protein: CASSEAPGTSANTDTQYF
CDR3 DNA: TGCGCCAGCAGCGAGGCCCCCGGGACTAGCGCTAACACAGATACGCAGTATTTT

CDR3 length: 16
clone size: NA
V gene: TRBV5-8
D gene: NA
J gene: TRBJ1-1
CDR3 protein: CASSLSHSPWGTEAFF
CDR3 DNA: TGTGCCAGCAGCTTGTCTCATAGCCCCTGGGGCACTGAAGCTTTCTTT

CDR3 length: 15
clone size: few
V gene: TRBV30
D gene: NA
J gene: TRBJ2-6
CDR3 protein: CAWSARPSGANVLTF
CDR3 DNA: TGTGCCTGGAGTGCTCGGCCTTCTGGGGCCAACGTCCTGACTTTC

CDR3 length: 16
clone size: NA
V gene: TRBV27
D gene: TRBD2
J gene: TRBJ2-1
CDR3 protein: CASTRPGTSGSNEQFF
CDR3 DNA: TGTGCCAGCACTCGCCCCGGGACTAGCGGGAGCAATGAGCAGTTCTTC

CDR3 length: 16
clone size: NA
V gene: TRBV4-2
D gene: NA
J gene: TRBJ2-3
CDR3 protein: CASSQAGRGSTDTQYF
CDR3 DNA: TGTGCCAGCAGCCAAGCTGGGCGCGGGAGCACAGATACGCAGTATTTT

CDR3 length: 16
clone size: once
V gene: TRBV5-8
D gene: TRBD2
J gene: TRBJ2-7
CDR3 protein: CASSPDGLAGFYEQYF
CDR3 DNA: TGTGCCAGCAGCCCGGATGGACTAGCGGGATTTTACGAGCAGTACTTC

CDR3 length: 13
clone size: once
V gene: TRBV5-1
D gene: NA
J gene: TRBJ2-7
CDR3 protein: CASSPGTYYEQYF
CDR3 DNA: TGCGCCAGCAGCCCAGGGACGTACTACGAGCAGTACTTC

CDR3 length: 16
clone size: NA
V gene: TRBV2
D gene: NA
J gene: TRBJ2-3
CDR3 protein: CASKTWGDIRTDTQYF
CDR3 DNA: TGTGCCAGCAAGACTTGGGGGGACATCCGCACAGATACGCAGTATTTT

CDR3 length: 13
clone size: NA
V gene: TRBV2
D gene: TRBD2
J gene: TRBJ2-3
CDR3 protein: CAITSGLTDTQYF
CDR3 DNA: TGTGCCATCACTAGCGGGCTCACAGATACGCAGTATTTT

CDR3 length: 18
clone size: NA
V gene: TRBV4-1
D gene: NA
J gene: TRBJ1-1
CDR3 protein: CASNLGRRGRAVNTEAFF
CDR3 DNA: TGCGCCAGCAATCTAGGACGGCGGGGGCGTGCGGTGAACACTGAAGCTTTCTTT

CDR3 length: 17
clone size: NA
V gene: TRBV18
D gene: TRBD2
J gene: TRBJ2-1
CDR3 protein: CASSPIASGYSYNEQFF
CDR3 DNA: TGTGCCAGCTCACCTATTGCTAGCGGGTACTCCTACAATGAGCAGTTCTTC

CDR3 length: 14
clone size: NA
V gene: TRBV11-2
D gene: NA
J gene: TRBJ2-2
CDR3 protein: CASSLSGAPGELFF
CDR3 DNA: TGTGCCAGCAGCCTATCAGGGGCCCCCGGGGAGCTGTTTTTT

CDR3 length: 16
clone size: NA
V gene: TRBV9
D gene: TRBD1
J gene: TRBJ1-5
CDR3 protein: CASSPTDRNHNQPQHF
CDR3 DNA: TGTGCCAGCAGCCCGACGGACAGGAATCACAATCAGCCCCAGCATTTT

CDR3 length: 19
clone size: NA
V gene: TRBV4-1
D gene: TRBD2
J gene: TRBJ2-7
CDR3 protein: CASSQDPLAGGPHSYEQYF
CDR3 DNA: TGCGCCAGCAGCCAAGACCCCCTAGCGGGAGGGCCCCACTCCTACGAGCAGTACTTC

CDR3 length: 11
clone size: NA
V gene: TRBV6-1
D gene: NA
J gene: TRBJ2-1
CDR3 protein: CASSDPRGQFF
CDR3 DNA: TGTGCCAGCAGTGACCCCCGGGGGCAGTTCTTC

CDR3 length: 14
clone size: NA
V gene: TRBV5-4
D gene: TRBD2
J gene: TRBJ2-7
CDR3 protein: CASSGTSGPYEQYF
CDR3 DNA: TGTGCCAGCAGCGGCACTAGCGGTCCCTACGAGCAGTACTTC

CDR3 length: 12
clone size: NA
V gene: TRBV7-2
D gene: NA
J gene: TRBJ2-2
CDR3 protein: CASSPTPQGLFF
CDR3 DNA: TGTGCCAGCAGCCCAACACCGCAGGGGCTGTTTTTT

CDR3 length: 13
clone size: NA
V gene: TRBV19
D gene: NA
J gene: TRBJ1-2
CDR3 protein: CAFDPHRNYGYTF
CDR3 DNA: TGTGCCTTCGATCCCCACAGGAACTATGGCTACACCTTC

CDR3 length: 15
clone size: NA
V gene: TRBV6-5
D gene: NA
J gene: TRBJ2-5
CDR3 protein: CASSYLQGPQETQYF
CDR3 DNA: TGTGCCAGCAGTTACCTCCAGGGTCCCCAAGAGACCCAGTACTTC

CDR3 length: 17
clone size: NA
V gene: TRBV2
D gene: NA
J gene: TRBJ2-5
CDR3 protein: CASSDKVGRGSRETQYF
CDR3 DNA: TGTGCCAGCAGTGACAAGGTCGGCAGGGGAAGTCGGGAGACCCAGTACTTC

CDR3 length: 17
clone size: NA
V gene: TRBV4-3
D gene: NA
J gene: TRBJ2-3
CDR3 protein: CASSQDYSRVNTDTQYF
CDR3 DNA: TGCGCCAGCAGCCAAGATTACTCGAGGGTTAACACAGATACGCAGTATTTT

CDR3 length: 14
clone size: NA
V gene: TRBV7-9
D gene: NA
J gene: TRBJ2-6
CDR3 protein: CASSRNSGANVLTF
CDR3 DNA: TGTGCCAGCAGCCGAAATTCTGGGGCCAACGTCCTGACTTTC

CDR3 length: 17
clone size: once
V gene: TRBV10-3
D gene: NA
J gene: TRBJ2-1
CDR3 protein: CAIRTPTLMNVNNEQFF
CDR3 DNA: TGTGCCATCAGGACTCCGACTTTGATGAACGTTAACAATGAGCAGTTCTTC

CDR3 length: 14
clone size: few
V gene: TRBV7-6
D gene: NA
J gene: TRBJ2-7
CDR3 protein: CASSLGEEDHEQYF
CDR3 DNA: TGTGCCAGCAGCCTAGGGGAAGAAGACCACGAGCAGTACTTC

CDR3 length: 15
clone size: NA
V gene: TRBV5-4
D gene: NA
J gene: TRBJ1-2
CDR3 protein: CASSLGISGKSGYTF
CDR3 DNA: TGTGCCAGCAGCTTGGGGATCTCCGGCAAGTCTGGCTACACCTTC

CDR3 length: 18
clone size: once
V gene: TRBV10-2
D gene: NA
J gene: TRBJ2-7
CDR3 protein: CASSEPWWGRSGPREQYF
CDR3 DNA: TGCGCCAGCAGTGAGCCTTGGTGGGGGAGATCGGGTCCGCGCGAGCAGTACTTC

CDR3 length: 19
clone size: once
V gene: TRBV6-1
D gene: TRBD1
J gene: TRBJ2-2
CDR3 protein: CASSEETGGRLVNTGELFF
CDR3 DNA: TGTGCCAGCAGTGAAGAAACAGGGGGCCGACTAGTTAACACCGGGGAGCTGTTTTTT

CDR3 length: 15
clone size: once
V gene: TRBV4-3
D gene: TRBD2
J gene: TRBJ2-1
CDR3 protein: CASSQGTSSYNEQFF
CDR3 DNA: TGCGCCAGCAGCCAAGGGACTAGCAGTTACAATGAGCAGTTCTTC

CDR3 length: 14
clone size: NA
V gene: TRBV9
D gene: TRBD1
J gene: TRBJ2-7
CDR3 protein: CASSSTGQGYEQYF
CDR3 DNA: TGTGCCAGCAGCTCTACCGGACAGGGGTACGAGCAGTACTTC

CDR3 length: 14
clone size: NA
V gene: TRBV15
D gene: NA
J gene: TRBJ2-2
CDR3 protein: CATSLGAGTGELFF
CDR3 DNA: TGTGCCACCAGCTTGGGGGCAGGCACCGGGGAGCTGTTTTTT

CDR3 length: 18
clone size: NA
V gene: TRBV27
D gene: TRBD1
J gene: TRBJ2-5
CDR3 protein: CASSSDRAGTSMGETQYF
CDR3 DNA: TGTGCCAGCAGTTCGGACAGGGCGGGGACCAGTATGGGGGAGACCCAGTACTTC

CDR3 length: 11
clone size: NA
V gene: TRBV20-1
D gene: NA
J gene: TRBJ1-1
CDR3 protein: CSATGHTEAFF
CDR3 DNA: TGCAGTGCTACCGGGCATACTGAAGCTTTCTTT

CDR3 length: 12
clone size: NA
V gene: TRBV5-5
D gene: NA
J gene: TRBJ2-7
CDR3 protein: CASSFGRGEQYF
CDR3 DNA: TGTGCCAGCAGCTTTGGGCGGGGCGAGCAGTACTTC

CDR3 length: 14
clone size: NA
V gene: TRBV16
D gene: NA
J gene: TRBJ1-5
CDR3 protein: CASSQFQGHQPQHF
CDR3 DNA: TGTGCCAGCAGCCAGTTCCAGGGGCATCAGCCCCAGCATTTT

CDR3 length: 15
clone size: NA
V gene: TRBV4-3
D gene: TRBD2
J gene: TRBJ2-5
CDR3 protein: CASSLNPLAVETQYF
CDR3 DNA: TGCGCCAGCAGCCTAAATCCTCTAGCGGTTGAGACCCAGTACTTC

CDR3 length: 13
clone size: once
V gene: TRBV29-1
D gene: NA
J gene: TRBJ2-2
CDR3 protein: CTACSGDTGELFF
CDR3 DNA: TGCACCGCATGTTCGGGAGACACCGGGGAGCTGTTTTTT

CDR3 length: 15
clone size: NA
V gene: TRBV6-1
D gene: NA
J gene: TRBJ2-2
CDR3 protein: CASRPQGDYTGELFF
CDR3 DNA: TGTGCCAGCAGGCCACAGGGAGACTACACCGGGGAGCTGTTTTTT

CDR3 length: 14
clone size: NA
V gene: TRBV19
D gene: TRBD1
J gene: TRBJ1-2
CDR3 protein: CASSYPGTVYGYTF
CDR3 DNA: TGTGCCAGTAGCTACCCCGGGACAGTATATGGCTACACCTTC

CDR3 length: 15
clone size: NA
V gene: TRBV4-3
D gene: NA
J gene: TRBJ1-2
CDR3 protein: CASSQSGPTNYGYTF
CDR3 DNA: TGCGCCAGCAGCCAATCAGGACCTACTAACTATGGCTACACCTTC

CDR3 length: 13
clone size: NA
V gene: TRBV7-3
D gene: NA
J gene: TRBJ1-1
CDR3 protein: CASSLGQNTEAFF
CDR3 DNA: TGTGCCAGCAGCTTGGGACAGAACACTGAAGCTTTCTTT

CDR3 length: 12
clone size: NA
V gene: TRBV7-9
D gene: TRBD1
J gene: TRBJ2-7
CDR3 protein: CASRYGRTGPYF
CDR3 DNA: TGTGCCAGCAGATATGGGAGGACAGGGCCGTACTTC

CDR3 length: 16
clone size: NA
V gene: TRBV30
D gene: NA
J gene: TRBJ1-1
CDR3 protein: CAWSARSQQVITEAFF
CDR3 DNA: TGTGCCTGGAGTGCCCGCTCTCAACAGGTCATCACTGAAGCTTTCTTT

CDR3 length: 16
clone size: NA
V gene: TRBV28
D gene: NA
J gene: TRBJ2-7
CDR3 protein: CASSLGWENGIYEQYF
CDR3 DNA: TGTGCCAGCAGTTTGGGTTGGGAGAACGGAATCTACGAGCAGTACTTC

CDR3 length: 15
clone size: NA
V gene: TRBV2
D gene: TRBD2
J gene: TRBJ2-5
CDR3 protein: CASSRPGLAGETQYF
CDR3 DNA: TGTGCCAGCAGCCGACCGGGACTAGCGGGAGAGACCCAGTACTTC

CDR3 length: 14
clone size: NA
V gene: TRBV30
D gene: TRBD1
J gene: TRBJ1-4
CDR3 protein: CAWSEDRGNEKLFF
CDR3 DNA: TGTGCCTGGAGCGAGGACAGGGGTAATGAAAAACTGTTTTTT

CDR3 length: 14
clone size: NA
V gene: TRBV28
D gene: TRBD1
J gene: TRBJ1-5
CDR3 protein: CASKRTGGGQPQHF
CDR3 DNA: TGTGCCAGCAAACGAACAGGGGGCGGTCAGCCCCAGCATTTT

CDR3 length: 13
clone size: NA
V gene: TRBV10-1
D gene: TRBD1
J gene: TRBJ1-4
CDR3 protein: CAARRGPHEKLFF
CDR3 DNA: TGCGCCGCTCGGAGGGGGCCTCATGAAAAACTGTTTTTT